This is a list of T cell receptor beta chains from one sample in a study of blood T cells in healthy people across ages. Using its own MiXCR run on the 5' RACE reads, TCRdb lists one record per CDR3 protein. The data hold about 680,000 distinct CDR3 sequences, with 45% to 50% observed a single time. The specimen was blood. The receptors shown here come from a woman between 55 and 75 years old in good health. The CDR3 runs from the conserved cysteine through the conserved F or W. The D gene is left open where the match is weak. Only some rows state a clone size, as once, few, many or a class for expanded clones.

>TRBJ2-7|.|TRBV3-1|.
TGTGCCAGCAGCACTGGGCCAGGGAACTACGAGCAGTACTTC
CASSTGPGNYEQYF
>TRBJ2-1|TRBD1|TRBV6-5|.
TGTGCCAGTGGGGGACAGGGGGAGCAGTTCTTC
CASGGQGEQFF
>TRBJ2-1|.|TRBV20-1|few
TGCAGTGCTTCGGACTCCTCAAAGTACAATGAGCAGTTCTTC
CSASDSSKYNEQFF
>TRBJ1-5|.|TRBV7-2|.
TGTGCCAGCAGCTTAGCAGGCGAACAGCCTTATAGCAATCGGCCCCAGCATTTT
CASSLAGEQPYSNRPQHF
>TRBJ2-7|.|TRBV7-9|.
TGTGCCAGCAGCCCGGGGGCCACCGACTACGAGCAGTACTTC
CASSPGATDYEQYF
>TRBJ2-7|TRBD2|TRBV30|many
TGTGCCTGGAGTGTAGGACTAGCCTACGAGCAGTACTTC
CAWSVGLAYEQYF
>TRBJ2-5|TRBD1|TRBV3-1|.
TGTGCCAGCAGCCAAGGTTTACCCGGGACAGTTTGCTCTAGGGAATTAGGTGAGCAGTACTTC
CASSQGLPGTVCSRELGEQYF
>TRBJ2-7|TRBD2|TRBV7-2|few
TGTGCCAGCAGCTCTGGGACTAGCGGGAGAAAAACTACCTACGAGCAGTACTTC
CASSSGTSGRKTTYEQYF
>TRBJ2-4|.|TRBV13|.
TGTGCCAGCAGCTTAACCTTCAAAAACATTCAGTACTTC
CASSLTFKNIQYF
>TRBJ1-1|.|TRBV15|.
TGTGCCACCAGCGGGACGATGAATTATAGGGGCACTGAAGCTTTCTTT
CATSGTMNYRGTEAFF
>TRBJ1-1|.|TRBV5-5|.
TGTGCCAGCAGCTGGACGGTGCTCCAAGGGTTGACTGAAGCTTTCTTT
CASSWTVLQGLTEAFF
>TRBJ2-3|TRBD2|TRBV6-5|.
TGTGCCAGCAGTTTAATAGCGGGAGGTATCAGCACAGATACGCAGTATTTT
CASSLIAGGISTDTQYF
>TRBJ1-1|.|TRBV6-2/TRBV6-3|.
TGTGCCAGCAGTCCGCGGGGGGGAAGGAACACTGGAGCTTTCTTT
CASSPRGGRNTGAFF
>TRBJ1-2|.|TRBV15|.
TGTGCCACCGGCACCAGGGACCGAACAACCGACTATGGCTACACCTTC
CATGTRDRTTDYGYTF
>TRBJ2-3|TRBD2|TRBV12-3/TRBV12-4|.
TGTGCCAGCTTCGCCGGGACTAGAATGGCCGCAGATACGCAGTATTTT
CASFAGTRMAADTQYF
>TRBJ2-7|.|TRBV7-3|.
TGTGCCAGCAGCTTAAGTCCAACAAACAATGAGCAGTACTTC
CASSLSPTNNEQYF
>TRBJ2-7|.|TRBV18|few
TGTGCCAGCTCACACGGGACCAAGAACTACGAGCAGTACTTC
CASSHGTKNYEQYF
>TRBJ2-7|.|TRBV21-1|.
TGTGCCAGCAGCAATTTACGGATAGCGGGAGGGTACGAGCAGTACTTC
CASSNLRIAGGYEQYF
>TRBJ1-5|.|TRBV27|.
TGTGCCAGCAGTTTATCGGCAATGGGGTACGCCGCCAATCAGCCCCAGCATTTT
CASSLSAMGYAANQPQHF
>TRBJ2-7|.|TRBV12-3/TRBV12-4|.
TGTGCCAGCAGAAGGACACGCTCCTACGAGCAGTACTTC
CASRRTRSYEQYF
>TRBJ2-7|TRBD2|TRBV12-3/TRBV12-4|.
TGTGCCAGCAGTGAGACTAGCGGGCCTACCTACGAGCAGTACTTC
CASSETSGPTYEQYF
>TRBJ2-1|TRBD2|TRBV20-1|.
TGCAGTGCTCGGCTAACTAGCGGGCTTAGTAGCTCCTACAATGAGCAGTTCTTC
CSARLTSGLSSSYNEQFF
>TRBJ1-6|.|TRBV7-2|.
TGTGCCAGCAGCCCCGGGACGGCCTTTGGTTCACCCCTCCACTTT
CASSPGTAFGSPLHF
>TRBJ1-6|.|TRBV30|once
TGTGCCTGGACCGGGACCCCCTCCTATAATTCACCCCTCCACTTT
CAWTGTPSYNSPLHF
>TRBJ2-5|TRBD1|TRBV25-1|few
TGTGCCAGCAGTGCAGACAGGGGGTGGGAAGAGACCCAGTACTTC
CASSADRGWEETQYF
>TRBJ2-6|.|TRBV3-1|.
TGTGCCAGCGGCGCCCAGTTCTCTGGGGCCAACGTCCTGACTTTC
CASGAQFSGANVLTF
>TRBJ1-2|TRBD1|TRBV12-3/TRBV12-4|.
TGTGCCAGCAGAGGGGGCGGGACAGGGAGGCGCTACACCTTC
CASRGGGTGRRYTF
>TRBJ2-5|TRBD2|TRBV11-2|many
TGTGCCAGCAGCTCGGGACTAGCGGAGACCCAGTACTTC
CASSSGLAETQYF
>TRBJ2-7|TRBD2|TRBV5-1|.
TGCGCCAGCAGCGTGGCGGGAGAAGCCTACGAGCAGTACTTC
CASSVAGEAYEQYF
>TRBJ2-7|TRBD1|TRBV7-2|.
TGTGCCAGCAGCTTTGCTGGGACAGGGGCTTTCTACGAGCAGTACTTC
CASSFAGTGAFYEQYF
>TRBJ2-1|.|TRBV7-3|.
TGTGCCAGCAGCGTTGGGACGGAGAATGAGCAGTTCTTC
CASSVGTENEQFF
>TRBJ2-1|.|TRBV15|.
TGTGCCACCAGCCAGCGTGGATACAATGAGCAGTTCTTC
CATSQRGYNEQFF
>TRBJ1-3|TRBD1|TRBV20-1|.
TGCAGTGCTAGGGACAGGGAGCGTCCCGGAAACACCATATATTTT
CSARDRERPGNTIYF
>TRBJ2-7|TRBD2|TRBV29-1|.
TGCAGCGTTGGGATAGCGGGACCCAAAGAGCAGTACTTC
CSVGIAGPKEQYF
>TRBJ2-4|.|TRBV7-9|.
TGTGCCAGCAGCAACAAGAACAAACAAGGGGACACAAGAGCCAAAAACATTCAGTACTTC
CASSNKNKQGDTRAKNIQYF